The rows below give T cell receptor beta chains drawn from one sample of a study of spatial heterogeneity in lung cancer. TCRdb reanalysed the 5' RACE reads using MiXCR and keeps one entry per CDR3 protein. The data show under 150,000 distinct CDR3 sequences, less than 15% seen once. This material consisted of PBMCs, taken at follow-up. The receptors shown here come from a male donor with early-stage non-small cell lung cancer. CDR3s include the opening cysteine and the closing phenylalanine or tryptophan. D genes are given only for firm matches. Expanded clones are given a class, and other clones once, few, many or no size at all.

clone_size: .
d_call: .
j_call: TRBJ2-5
v_call: TRBV4-1
cdr3_aa: CASSQLAPQETQYF
cdr3_nt: TGCGCCAGCAGCCAATTAGCCCCTCAAGAGACCCAGTACTTC

clone_size: many
d_call: TRBD1
j_call: TRBJ1-1
v_call: TRBV5-1
cdr3_aa: CASTPGQGIIAEAFF
cdr3_nt: TGCGCCAGCACCCCGGGACAGGGGATAATCGCTGAAGCTTTCTTT

clone_size: few
d_call: .
j_call: TRBJ1-5
v_call: TRBV6-2/TRBV6-3
cdr3_aa: CASRDNSNQPQHF
cdr3_nt: TGTGCCAGCAGGGACAATAGCAATCAGCCCCAGCATTTT

clone_size: .
d_call: .
j_call: TRBJ2-6
v_call: TRBV9
cdr3_aa: CASSQRQALSSGANVLTF
cdr3_nt: TGTGCCAGCAGCCAAAGACAGGCGTTAAGCTCTGGGGCCAACGTCCTGACTTTC

clone_size: many
d_call: TRBD1
j_call: TRBJ1-1
v_call: TRBV5-1
cdr3_aa: CASSLPGQLNTEAFF
cdr3_nt: TGCGCCAGCAGCTTGCCGGGACAGCTGAACACTGAAGCTTTCTTT

clone_size: few
d_call: .
j_call: TRBJ1-5
v_call: TRBV7-2
cdr3_aa: CASSPLRGNQPQHF
cdr3_nt: TGTGCCAGCAGCCCGCTCCGGGGCAATCAGCCCCAGCATTTT

clone_size: .
d_call: .
j_call: TRBJ1-2
v_call: TRBV20-1
cdr3_aa: CSARSGTLYGYTF
cdr3_nt: TGCAGTGCTAGAAGCGGGACACTCTATGGCTACACCTTC

clone_size: many
d_call: .
j_call: TRBJ1-5
v_call: TRBV28
cdr3_aa: CASSFGLGGYSNQPQHF
cdr3_nt: TGTGCCAGCAGTTTCGGTTTGGGGGGCTATAGCAATCAGCCCCAGCATTTT

clone_size: many
d_call: TRBD1
j_call: TRBJ2-7
v_call: TRBV5-5
cdr3_aa: CASSQRTGSAYEQYF
cdr3_nt: TGTGCCAGCAGCCAGCGGACAGGTTCTGCTTACGAGCAGTACTTC

clone_size: many
d_call: TRBD2
j_call: TRBJ2-3
v_call: TRBV29-1
cdr3_aa: CSVTPGGTSTDTQYF
cdr3_nt: TGCAGCGTTACCCCCGGGGGGACTAGCACAGATACGCAGTATTTT

clone_size: many
d_call: .
j_call: TRBJ1-2
v_call: TRBV20-1
cdr3_aa: CSARTGMGPNGYTF
cdr3_nt: TGCAGTGCCCGGACGGGGATGGGGCCAAATGGCTACACCTTC

clone_size: few
d_call: .
j_call: TRBJ2-3
v_call: TRBV7-6
cdr3_aa: CASSLGGDTQCF
cdr3_nt: TGTGCCAGCAGCTTAGGGGGGGATACGCAGTGTTTT

clone_size: few
d_call: TRBD2
j_call: TRBJ2-5
v_call: TRBV12-3/TRBV12-4
cdr3_aa: CASSPRTSGKETQYF
cdr3_nt: TGTGCCAGCAGTCCCCGGACTAGCGGGAAAGAGACCCAGTACTTC

clone_size: few
d_call: .
j_call: TRBJ2-7
v_call: TRBV20-1
cdr3_aa: CSAPTPLFYEQYF
cdr3_nt: TGCAGTGCCCCCACGCCACTCTTCTACGAGCAGTACTTC

clone_size: .
d_call: TRBD1
j_call: TRBJ2-7
v_call: TRBV10-3
cdr3_aa: CATGQGATYEQYF
cdr3_nt: TGTGCCACTGGACAGGGGGCGACCTACGAGCAGTACTTC

clone_size: few
d_call: .
j_call: TRBJ1-1
v_call: TRBV28
cdr3_aa: CASRGGADTEAFF
cdr3_nt: TGTGCCAGCAGGGGGGGGGCGGACACTGAAGCTTTCTTT

clone_size: few
d_call: .
j_call: TRBJ2-2
v_call: TRBV2
cdr3_aa: CASSEARKSGELFF
cdr3_nt: TGTGCCAGCAGTGAAGCTAGGAAATCCGGGGAGCTGTTTTTT